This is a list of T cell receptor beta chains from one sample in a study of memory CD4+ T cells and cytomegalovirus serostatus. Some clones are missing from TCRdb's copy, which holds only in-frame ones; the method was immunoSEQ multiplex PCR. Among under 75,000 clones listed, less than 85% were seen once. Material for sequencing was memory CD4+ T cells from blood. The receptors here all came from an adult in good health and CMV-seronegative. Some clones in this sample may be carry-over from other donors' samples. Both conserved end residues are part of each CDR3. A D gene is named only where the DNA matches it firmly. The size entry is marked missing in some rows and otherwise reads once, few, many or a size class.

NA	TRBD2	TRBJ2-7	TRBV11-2	TGTGCCAGCAACACAAAGAGCGGGGGACTCTACGAGCAGTACTTC	CASNTKSGGLYEQYF
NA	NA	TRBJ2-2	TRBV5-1	TGCGCCAGCAGCTTGATAGGGAACACCGGGGAGCTGTTTTTT	CASSLIGNTGELFF
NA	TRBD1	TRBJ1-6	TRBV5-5	TGTGCCAGCAGCTTGGCCGGGACAGGGTTCGGAGATTCACCCCTCCACTTT	CASSLAGTGFGDSPLHF
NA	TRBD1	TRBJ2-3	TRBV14	TGTGCCAGCAGCCAAGAACAGGGGGGTACGCAGTATTTT	CASSQEQGGTQYF
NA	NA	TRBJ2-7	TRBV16	TGTGCCAGCAGCCAGGGAACCTACGAGCAGTACTTC	CASSQGTYEQYF
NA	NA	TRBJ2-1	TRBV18	TGTGCCAGCTCACGTATTGGACCCGGCGGGGACTACAATGAGCAGTTCTTC	CASSRIGPGGDYNEQFF
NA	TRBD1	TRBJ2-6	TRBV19	TGTGCCAGTAGTACCCGGGACAGGGACCTCGGCGTCCTGACTTTC	CASSTRDRDLGVLTF
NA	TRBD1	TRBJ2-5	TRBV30	TGTGCCTGGAGTCCCCGGGACAGACAAGAGACCCAGTACTTC	CAWSPRDRQETQYF
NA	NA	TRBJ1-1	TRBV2	TGTGCCAGCATGCAATTCGGGACGAACACTGAAGCTTTCTTT	CASMQFGTNTEAFF
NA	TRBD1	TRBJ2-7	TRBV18	TGTGCCAGCTCACGGAGACAGGGCAGCTCCTACGAGCAGTACTTC	CASSRRQGSSYEQYF
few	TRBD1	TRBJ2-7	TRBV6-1	TGTGCCAGCAGTCTAATGACAGGGCCCTACGAGCAGTACTTC	CASSLMTGPYEQYF
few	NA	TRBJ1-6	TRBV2	TGTGCCAGCAGTCACCCACGGGGTTTTGATTTGTCACCCCTCCACTTT	CASSHPRGFDLSPLHF
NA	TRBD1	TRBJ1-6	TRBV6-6	TGTGCCAGCAGCCTTGATCAGGGGGCGAGTTCACCCCTCCACTTT	CASSLDQGASSPLHF
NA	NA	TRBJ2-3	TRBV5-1	TGCGCCAGCAGCTTAGATCAGCCCTACCGGGACTGGGGATCATATACGCAGTATTTT	CASSLDQPYRDWGSYTQYF
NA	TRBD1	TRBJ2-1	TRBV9	TGTGCCAGCAGCTCCCAAACAGGGGCCTACAATGAGCAGTTCTTC	CASSSQTGAYNEQFF
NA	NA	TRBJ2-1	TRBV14	TGTGCCAGCAGCCAGCTAGGAGGGACAGCTTACAATGAGCAGTTCTTC	CASSQLGGTAYNEQFF
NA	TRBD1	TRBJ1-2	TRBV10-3	TGTGCCATCAGTGAGCCAAGACAGGGCCACTATGGCTACACCTTC	CAISEPRQGHYGYTF
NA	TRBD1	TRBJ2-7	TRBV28	TGTGCCAGCACCCTACAGGGGCAAGGGGGCTACGAGCAGTACTTC	CASTLQGQGGYEQYF
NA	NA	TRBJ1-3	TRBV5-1	TGCGCCAGCAGCTTGGCCCCGGGTACATTATCCACCATATATTTT	CASSLAPGTLSTIYF
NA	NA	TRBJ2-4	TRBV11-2	TGTGCCAGCAGCCAAAGAGTCAGTCTAGCCAAAAACATTCAGTACTTC	CASSQRVSLAKNIQYF
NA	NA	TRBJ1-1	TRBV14	TGTGCCAGCAGCCAAGTCGGGGTATTGGGAGCTTTCTTT	CASSQVGVLGAFF
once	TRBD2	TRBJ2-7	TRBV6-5	TGTGCCAGCAGGCCGGGACTAGCTGGCCACGAGCAGTACTTC	CASRPGLAGHEQYF
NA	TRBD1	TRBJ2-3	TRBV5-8	TGTGCCAGCAGCCCGGGACAGGGGTTCACAGATACGCAGTATTTT	CASSPGQGFTDTQYF
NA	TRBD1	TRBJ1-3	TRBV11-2	TGTGCCAGCAGCGTTCAGGGGGCCTGGGGAAACACCATATATTTT	CASSVQGAWGNTIYF
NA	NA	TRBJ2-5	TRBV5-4	TGTGCCAGCAGCTTGGCGCGGGGAGAGACCCAGTACTTC	CASSLARGETQYF
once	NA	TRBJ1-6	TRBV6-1	TGTGCCAGCAGTGATTGGGGTTCACCCCTCCACTTT	CASSDWGSPLHF
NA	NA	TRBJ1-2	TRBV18	TGTGCCAGCTCATCTCAAGACGGACACTCCAACTATGGCTACACCTTC	CASSSQDGHSNYGYTF
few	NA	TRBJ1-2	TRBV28	TGTGCCAGCAGTCCGACCCCGCGCTATGGCTACACCTTC	CASSPTPRYGYTF
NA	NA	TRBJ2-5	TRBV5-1	TGCGCCAGCAGCTTGAGGGGGGGCGTTATGAGAGAGACCCAGTACTTC	CASSLRGGVMRETQYF
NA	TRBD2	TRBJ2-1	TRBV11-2	TGTGCCAGCAGCGCTCTAGCGGGGAGGGTTGAGCAGTTCTTC	CASSALAGRVEQFF
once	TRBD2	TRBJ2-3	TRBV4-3	TGCGCCAGCAGCCGGAAACTGTGGGGGGGAACAGATACGCAGTATTTT	CASSRKLWGGTDTQYF
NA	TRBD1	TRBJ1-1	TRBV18	TGTGCCAGCTCACCACAGACAGGGGGCACTGAAGCTTTCTTT	CASSPQTGGTEAFF
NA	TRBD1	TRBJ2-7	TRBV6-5	TGTGCCAGCAGTTCTTGGACAGGGAACTCCTACGAGCAGTACTTC	CASSSWTGNSYEQYF